These T cell receptor beta chains were read from a single sample in a study of shared clonotypes between healthy human individuals. TCRdb's copy holds only in-frame clones and misses some; the assay was immunoSEQ multiplex PCR. The sample yields about 1.1 million clones, 60% to 80% seen once. The sequenced sample consisted of memory CD4+ T cells from PBMCs. These receptors were obtained from a man between 18 and 35 years old in good health. Some clones in this sample may be carry-over from other donors' samples. CDR3s include the opening cysteine and the closing phenylalanine or tryptophan. A D gene is named only where the DNA matches it firmly. Clone size is given for some rows only: seen once, a few or many times, or a class if the clone is expanded.

D	size	J	V	CDR3	DNA
.	.	TRBJ2-5	TRBV11-2	CASSPDGQRAETQYF	TGTGCCAGCAGCCCCGACGGGCAGCGGGCCGAGACCCAGTACTTC
.	few	TRBJ1-5	TRBV6-1	CASSEAYRAYQPQHF	TGTGCCAGCAGTGAAGCATACAGGGCCTATCAGCCCCAGCATTTT
TRBD2	.	TRBJ2-3	TRBV4-3	CASSAGTSGLVTDTQYF	TGCGCCAGCAGCGCCGGGACTAGCGGGCTAGTAACAGATACGCAGTATTTT
.	.	TRBJ1-4	TRBV25-1	CASSEFGMDRKNEKLFF	TGTGCCAGCAGTGAATTCGGGATGGACAGAAAGAATGAAAAACTGTTTTTT
.	few	TRBJ1-1	TRBV7-9	CASSPRQYNTEAFF	TGTGCCAGCAGCCCACGGCAATACAACACTGAAGCTTTCTTT
TRBD2	.	TRBJ2-7	TRBV6-6	CASTVAGRPSYEQYF	TGTGCCAGCACCGTAGCGGGAAGACCCTCCTACGAGCAGTACTTC
TRBD2	.	TRBJ2-2	TRBV9	CASSTGTSGSRTGELFF	TGTGCCAGCAGCACCGGGACTAGCGGGAGTAGAACCGGGGAGCTGTTTTTT
.	.	TRBJ1-1	TRBV6-6	CASKENTEAFF	TGTGCCAGCAAGGAAAACACTGAAGCTTTCTTT
.	few	TRBJ1-2	TRBV27	CASAPVGETGYTF	TGTGCCAGCGCCCCGGTTGGGGAAACTGGCTACACCTTC
.	.	TRBJ2-7	TRBV6-1	CASRVGHRSSYEQYF	TGTGCCAGCAGAGTGGGACATCGTAGCTCCTACGAGCAGTACTTC
TRBD1	.	TRBJ2-3	TRBV4-3	CASSHRDSAPDTQYF	TGCGCCAGCAGCCACCGGGACAGTGCACCAGATACGCAGTATTTT
TRBD2	.	TRBJ2-1	TRBV9	CASSAPPSGNYNEQFF	TGTGCCAGCAGCGCCCCCCCTAGCGGGAACTACAATGAGCAGTTCTTC